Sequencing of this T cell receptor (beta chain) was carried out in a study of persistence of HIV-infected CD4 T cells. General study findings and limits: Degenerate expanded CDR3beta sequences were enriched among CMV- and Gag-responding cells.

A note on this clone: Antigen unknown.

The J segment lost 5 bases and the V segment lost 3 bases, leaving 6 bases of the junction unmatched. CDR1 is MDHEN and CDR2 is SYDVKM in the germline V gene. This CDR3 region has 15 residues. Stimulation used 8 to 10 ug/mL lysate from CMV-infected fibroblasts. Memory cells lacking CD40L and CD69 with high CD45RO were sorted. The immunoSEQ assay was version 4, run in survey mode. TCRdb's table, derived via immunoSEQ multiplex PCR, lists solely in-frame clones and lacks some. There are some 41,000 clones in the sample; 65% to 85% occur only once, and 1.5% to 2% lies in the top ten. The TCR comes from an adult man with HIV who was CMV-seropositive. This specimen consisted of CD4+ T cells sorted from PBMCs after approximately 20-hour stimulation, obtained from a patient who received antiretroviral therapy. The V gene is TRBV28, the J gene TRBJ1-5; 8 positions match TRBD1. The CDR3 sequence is CASSFGQGRDQPQHF. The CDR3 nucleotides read TGTGCCAGCAGTTTCGGACAGGGTAGGGATCAGCCCCAGCATTTT.